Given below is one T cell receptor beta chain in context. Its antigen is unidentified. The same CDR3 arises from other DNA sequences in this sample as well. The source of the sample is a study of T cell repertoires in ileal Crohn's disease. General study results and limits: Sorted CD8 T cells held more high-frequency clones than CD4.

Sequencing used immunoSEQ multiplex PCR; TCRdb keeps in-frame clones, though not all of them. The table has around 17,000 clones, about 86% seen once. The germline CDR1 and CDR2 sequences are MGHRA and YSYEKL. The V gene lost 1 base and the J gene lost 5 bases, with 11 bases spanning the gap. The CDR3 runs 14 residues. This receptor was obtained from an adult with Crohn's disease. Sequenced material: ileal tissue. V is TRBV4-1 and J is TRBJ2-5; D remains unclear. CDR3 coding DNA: TGCGCCAGCAGCCAAGCACCCCTAAGTGAGACCCAGTACTTC. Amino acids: CASSQAPLSETQYF.